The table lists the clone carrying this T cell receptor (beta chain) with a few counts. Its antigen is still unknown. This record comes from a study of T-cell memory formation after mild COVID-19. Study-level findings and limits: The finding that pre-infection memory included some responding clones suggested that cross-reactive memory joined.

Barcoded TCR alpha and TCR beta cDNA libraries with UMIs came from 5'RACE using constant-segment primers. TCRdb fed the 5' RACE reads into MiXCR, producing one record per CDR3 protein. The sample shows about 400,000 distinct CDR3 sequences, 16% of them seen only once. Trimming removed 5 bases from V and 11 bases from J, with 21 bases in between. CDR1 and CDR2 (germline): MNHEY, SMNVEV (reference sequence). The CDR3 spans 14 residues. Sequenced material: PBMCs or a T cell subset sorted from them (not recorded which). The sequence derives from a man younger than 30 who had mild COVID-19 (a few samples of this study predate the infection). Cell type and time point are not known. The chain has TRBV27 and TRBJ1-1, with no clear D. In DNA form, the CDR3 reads TGTGCCAGCAGTCCCTGGACGGTGGACGTAGAGGCTTTCTTT. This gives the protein CASSPWTVDVEAFF.